The TCR beta chain under discussion was sequenced for a study of blood T cell repertoires in COVID-19. The germline V gene encodes CDR1 MGHRA and CDR2 YSYEKL. The CDR3 loop spans 15 amino acids. V gave up 2 bases and J gave up 2 bases, with 11 bases separating them. Data came from immunoSEQ multiplex PCR; TCRdb stores just in-frame clones and leaves some out. The data contain hundreds of thousands of clones, about 90% of them singletons. The chain combines TRBV4-1 with TRBJ2-3; D is possibly TRBD2 (6 bases). The sequenced sample was PBMCs or T cells enriched from blood (not recorded which). This receptor was obtained from a woman aged 30 to 39 who had recovered from COVID-19. The DNA for the CDR3 is TGCGCCAGCAGCCAACTGGGACTCAACACAGATACGCAGTATTTT. This sequence encodes CASSQLGLNTDTQYF.